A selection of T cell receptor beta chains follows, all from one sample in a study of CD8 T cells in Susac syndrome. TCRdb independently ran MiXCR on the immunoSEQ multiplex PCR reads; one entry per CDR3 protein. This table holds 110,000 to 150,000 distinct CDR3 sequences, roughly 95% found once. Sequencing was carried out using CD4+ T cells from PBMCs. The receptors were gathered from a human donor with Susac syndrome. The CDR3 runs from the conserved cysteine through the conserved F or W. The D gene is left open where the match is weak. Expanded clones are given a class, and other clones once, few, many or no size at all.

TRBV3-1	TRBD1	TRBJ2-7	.	TGTGCCAGCAGCCAAGAGGTCAGATGGGGGACAGACTCCTACGAGCAGTACTTC	CASSQEVRWGTDSYEQYF
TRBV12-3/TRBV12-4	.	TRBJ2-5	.	TGTGCCAGCAGGGGGGAACAGGGTGGAGAGACCCAGTACTTC	CASRGEQGGETQYF
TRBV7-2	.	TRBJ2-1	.	TGTGCCAGCAGCCCCGAAGTCGCGGCCGATGAGCAGTTCTTC	CASSPEVAADEQFF
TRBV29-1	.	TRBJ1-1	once	TGCAGCGTTGAAGGAGTAATTGAAGCTTTCTTT	CSVEGVIEAFF
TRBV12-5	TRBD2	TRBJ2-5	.	TGTGCTAGTGGTTTTGGGACTAGCGGAGAAGAGACCCAGTACTTC	CASGFGTSGEETQYF
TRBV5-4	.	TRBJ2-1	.	TGTGCCAGCAGCGATAGGGGAATTCCCTACAATGAGCAGTTCTTC	CASSDRGIPYNEQFF
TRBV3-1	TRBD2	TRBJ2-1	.	TGTGCCAGCAGCCCCGGGACTAGCGGGGTTAATGAGCAGTTCTTC	CASSPGTSGVNEQFF
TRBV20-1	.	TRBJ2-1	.	TGCAGTGCTAGTGGGGCGCAGGGCGAGTCCGACTACAATGAGCAGTTCTTC	CSASGAQGESDYNEQFF
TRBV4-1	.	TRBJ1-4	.	TGCGCCAGCAGCCAGGCAAGGGGCTTCTCTAATGAAAAACTGTTTTTT	CASSQARGFSNEKLFF
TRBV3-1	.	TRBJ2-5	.	TGTGCCAGCAAGGCTCGGGTGACAGAGACCCAGTACTTC	CASKARVTETQYF
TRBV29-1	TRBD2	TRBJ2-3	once	TGCAGCGTCCGGACTAGCGGGAGACGGACAGATACGCAGTATTTT	CSVRTSGRRTDTQYF
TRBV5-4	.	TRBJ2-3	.	TGTGCCAGCAGAAGTGCAGGGATGGGCCATACGCAGTATTTT	CASRSAGMGHTQYF
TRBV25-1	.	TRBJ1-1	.	TGTGCCAGCCAAACCGCGGCCGCTGAAGCTTTCTTT	CASQTAAAEAFF
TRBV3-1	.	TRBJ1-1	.	TGTGCCAGCAGCCAAGGGGATGGGCGGACGAACACTGAAGCTTTCTTT	CASSQGDGRTNTEAFF
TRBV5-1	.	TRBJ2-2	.	TGCGCCAGCAGCTTGGGACAGCCCAACACCGGGGAGCTGTTTTTT	CASSLGQPNTGELFF
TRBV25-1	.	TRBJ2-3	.	TGTGCCAGCAGAAACATCATAGATACGCAGTATTTT	CASRNIIDTQYF
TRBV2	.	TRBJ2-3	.	TGTGCCAGCAGTGATGAGAATACGCAGTATTTT	CASSDENTQYF
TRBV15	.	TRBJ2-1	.	TGTGCCACCAGCAGACCCGAGGGTTTCGAGCAGTTCTTC	CATSRPEGFEQFF
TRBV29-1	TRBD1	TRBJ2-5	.	TGCAGCGTTGAATCCCGGGACAGTCGAGAGACCCAGTACTTC	CSVESRDSRETQYF
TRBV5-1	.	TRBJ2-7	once	TGCGCCAGCAGCTCGGGAGACACGGCTACCTACGAGCAGTACTTC	CASSSGDTATYEQYF
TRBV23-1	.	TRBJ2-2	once	TGCGCCAGCAGTCAAATCCACCCTTTTAACACCGGGGAGCTGTTTTTT	CASSQIHPFNTGELFF
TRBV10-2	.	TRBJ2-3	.	TGCGCCACCCGGGCGGCGAATACTCTCACAGATACGCAGTATTTT	CATRAANTLTDTQYF
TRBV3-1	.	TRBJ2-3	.	TGTGCCAGCAGCCAATCCGACAGAGATACGCAGTATTTT	CASSQSDRDTQYF
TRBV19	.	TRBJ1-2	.	TGTGCCAGTGGCCGGGGAACCTATGGCTACACCTTC	CASGRGTYGYTF
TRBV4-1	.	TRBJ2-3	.	TGCGCCAGCAGCCAGAACCGCCCAGATACGCAGTATTTT	CASSQNRPDTQYF
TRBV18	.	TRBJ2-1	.	TGTGCCAGCTCACCAGGGCAGGCGAATGAGCAGTTCTTC	CASSPGQANEQFF
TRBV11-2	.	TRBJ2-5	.	TGTGCCAGCAGCTTACCGGATGGGGAGACCCAGTACTTC	CASSLPDGETQYF
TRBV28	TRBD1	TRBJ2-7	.	TGTGCCAGCAGTCTAAGACAGGGATCCTACGAGCAGTACTTC	CASSLRQGSYEQYF
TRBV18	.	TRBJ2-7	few	TGTGCCAGCTCACCACCCGGGTACGAGCAGTACTTC	CASSPPGYEQYF
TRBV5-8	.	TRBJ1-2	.	TGTGCCAGCAGCTTGTCTCCCGGGTCTAGCTATGGCTACACCTTC	CASSLSPGSSYGYTF
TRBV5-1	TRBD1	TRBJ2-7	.	TGCGCCAGCAGCTTTGACAGGGAAGGCCACGAGCAGTACTTC	CASSFDREGHEQYF
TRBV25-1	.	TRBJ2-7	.	TGTGCCAGCAGTGAACCGGGGGAGCAGTACTTC	CASSEPGEQYF
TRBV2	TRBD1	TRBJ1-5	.	TGTGCCAGCCGTTCGACAGGGGGGTTACCCCAGCATTTT	CASRSTGGLPQHF
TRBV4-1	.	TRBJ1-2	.	TGCGCCAGCAGCCAAGATAAAGGCTATGGCTACACCTTC	CASSQDKGYGYTF
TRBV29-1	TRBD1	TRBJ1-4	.	TGCAGCGCTGGGGAGGGGGCGGCTGAAAAACTGTTTTTT	CSAGEGAAEKLFF
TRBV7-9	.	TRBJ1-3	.	TGTGCCAGCAGAGTGGAAGAGCACAACACCATATATTTT	CASRVEEHNTIYF
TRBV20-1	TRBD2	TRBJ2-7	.	TGCAGTGGGGAGGGGATGATCTACGAGCAGTACTTC	CSGEGMIYEQYF
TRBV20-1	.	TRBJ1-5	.	TGCAGTGCTAGGTTTCGCGACCCCAACTACAATCAGCCCCAGCATTTT	CSARFRDPNYNQPQHF
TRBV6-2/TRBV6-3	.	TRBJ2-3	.	TGTGCCAGCAGTTCCCTCGGTGTGCAGTATTTT	CASSSLGVQYF
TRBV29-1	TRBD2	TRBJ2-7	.	TGCAGCGTTGTCTTCGGGGGGGGGTCTGCCTACGAGCAGTACTTC	CSVVFGGGSAYEQYF
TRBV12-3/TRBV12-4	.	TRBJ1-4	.	TGTGCCAGCAGGGATTTTGGGGAAAAACTGTTTTTT	CASRDFGEKLFF
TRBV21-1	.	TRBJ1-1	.	TGTGCCAGCAGCATAGAGAGCACTGAAGCTTTCTTT	CASSIESTEAFF
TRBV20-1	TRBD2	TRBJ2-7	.	TGCAGTGCTACAGGGCTAGCGGGAACGTACGAGCAGTACTTC	CSATGLAGTYEQYF
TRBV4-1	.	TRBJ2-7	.	TGCGCCAGCAGCCAAGATTTGGCCAGGCCCACCTACGAGCAGTACTTC	CASSQDLARPTYEQYF
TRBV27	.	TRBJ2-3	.	TGTGCCAGCGCAACCACCCCGACAGGCTTGGCAGATACGCAGTATTTT	CASATTPTGLADTQYF
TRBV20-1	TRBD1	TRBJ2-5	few	TGCAGTGCTAGTCGGACAGGCCAAGAGACCCAGTACTTC	CSASRTGQETQYF
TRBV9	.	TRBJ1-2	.	TGTGCCAGCAGCGTCTCGGACAGCAACTATGGCTACACCTTC	CASSVSDSNYGYTF
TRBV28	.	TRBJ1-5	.	TGTGCCAGCAGTTTTGACAGAAACAATCAGCCCCAGCATTTT	CASSFDRNNQPQHF
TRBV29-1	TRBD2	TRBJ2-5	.	TGCAGCGTTGAAGGGGGATTAGCGGGAGTTGAGACCCAGTACTTC	CSVEGGLAGVETQYF
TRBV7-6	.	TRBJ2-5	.	TGTGCCAGCAGCTTGGGTTCCCACAATCGTAGGACCCAGTACTTC	CASSLGSHNRRTQYF
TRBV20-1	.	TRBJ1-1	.	TGCAGTGCTATGGGGAACACTGAAGCTTTCTTT	CSAMGNTEAFF
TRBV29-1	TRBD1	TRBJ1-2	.	TGCAGCGTCCGTCCCGGGACAGGTCAATATGGCTACACCTTC	CSVRPGTGQYGYTF